Sequencing of this T cell receptor beta chain was carried out in a study of shared clonotypes between healthy human individuals. Background on the study: Each donor's CD4 naive and CD4 memory cells filled three plates apiece, CD8 naive two, and CD8 memory one.

The ends were cut back, 4 bases at V and 4 bases at J, with 17 bases in the middle. CDR3 length: 15 amino acids. Germline V gene data show CDR1 as SGHRS and CDR2 as YFSETQ. Concerning this clone itself: No antigen is known for it.

Study-wide results and limits: Clonotypes shared by all four donors outscored non-shared clonotypes in generation probability.

Partitioning of CD4+ cells yielded a CD45RA+ naive subset and a CD45RA-negative memory subset. The assay ran at deep level. The assay was immunoSEQ multiplex PCR, and TCRdb's table has in-frame clones only and misses some. The data contain 550,000 to 800,000 clones, around 74% of them seen just once; the ten biggest clones take up 1.5% to 2%. The rearrangement links TRBV5-1 to TRBJ2-5, with D perhaps given as TRBD1 or TRBD2 (5 bases each). This TCR was sampled from a woman aged 30 to 39 in good health. Sequencing was performed on memory CD4+ T cells sorted from blood. Subset described: CD45RA-negative fraction. The CDR3 DNA reads as TGCGCCAGCAGCGCTGCGGACATAAGCGGAGAGACCCAGTACTTC. Translated: CASSAADISGETQYF.